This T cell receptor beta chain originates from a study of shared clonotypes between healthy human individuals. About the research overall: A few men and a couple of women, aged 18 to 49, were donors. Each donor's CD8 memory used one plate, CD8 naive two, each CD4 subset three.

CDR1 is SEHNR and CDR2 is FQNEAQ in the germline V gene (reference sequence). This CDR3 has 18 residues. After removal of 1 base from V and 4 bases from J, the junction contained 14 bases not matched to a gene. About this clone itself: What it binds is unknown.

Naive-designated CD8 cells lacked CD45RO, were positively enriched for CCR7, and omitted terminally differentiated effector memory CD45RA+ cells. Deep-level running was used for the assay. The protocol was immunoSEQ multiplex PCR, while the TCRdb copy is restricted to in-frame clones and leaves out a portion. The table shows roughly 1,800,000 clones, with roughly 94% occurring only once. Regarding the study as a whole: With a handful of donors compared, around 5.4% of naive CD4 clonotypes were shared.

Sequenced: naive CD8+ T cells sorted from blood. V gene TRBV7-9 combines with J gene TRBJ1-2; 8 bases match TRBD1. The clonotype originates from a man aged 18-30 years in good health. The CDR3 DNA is TGTGCCAGCAGCTTAGTTTTCTTAGCGGACAGGGCTTCCTATGGCTACACCTTC. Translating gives CASSLVFLADRASYGYTF.